This entry lists 21 T cell receptor beta chains sequenced from one sample in a study of low-dose radiotherapy and immunotherapy resistance in tumors. Alpha and beta chains were covered, as first-strand cDNA relied on TRAV- and TRBV-specific primers. TCR amplification involved about 19 PCR cycles with a constant-region primer and V-primer adapter. TCRdb re-called the reads with MiXCR, one entry per CDR3 protein. Here the sample spans 5,900 or so distinct CDR3 sequences, approximately 80% being singletons. These receptors all come from a human donor with advanced metastatic prostate, ovarian, gallbladder or colorectal cancer (not recorded which). This table probably holds off-target reads from a library built for another chain.

The genes are TRBV20-1 and TRBJ1-5; no clear D gene. Trimming shortened V by 8 bases and J by 4 bases, and 15 bases separated the two germline ends. The CDR3 has 13 residues. The germline CDR1 and CDR2 sequences are DFQATT and SNEGSKA (reference sequence). The CDR3 DNA reads as TGCAGTTCGGGCGGTAAAGGGAATCAGCCCCAGCATTTT. Amino acid sequence: CSSGGKGNQPQHF.

This chain connects TRBV6-8 to TRBJ1-3; TRBD1 matches at 7 bases. CDR3 size: 16 residues. V lost 6 bases to trimming and J lost 0 bases; unmatched junction nucleotides: 8. CDR1 and CDR2 from the germline V gene are MNHGY and SAAAGT. The CDR3 nucleotides are TGTGCCAGCAGATACCCGGACAGGAGCTCTGGAAACACCATATATTTT. Protein product: CASRYPDRSSGNTIYF.

The rearrangement uses TRBV23-1 and TRBJ2-6, with D perhaps matching TRBD2 (5 bases). TRBV23-1 is an ORF, with its function uncertain. The CDR3 runs to 17 residues. Trimming shortened V by 7 bases and J by 0 bases, and 16 bases separated the two germline ends. The CDR3 nucleotides are TGCGCCAGCACTAGCATACATGGGGTCTCTGGGGCCAACGTCCTGACTTTC. Residues: CASTSIHGVSGANVLTF.

The V gene is TRBV10-3, the J gene TRBJ1-2; D not resolved. The V end lost 3 bases, the J end lost 6 bases, and 11 bases lay between the germline ends. The length of the CDR3 is 13 residues. Germline CDR1 ENHRY, CDR2 SYGVKD. The CDR3 DNA reads as TGTGCCATCAGTGACAAGGGATTTAATGGCTACACCTTC. This gives the protein CAISDKGFNGYTF.

This clonotype was seen only a few times. V and J are TRBV20-1 and TRBJ1-6, with 9 positions matching TRBD1. The germline V gene encodes CDR1 DFQATT and CDR2 SNEGSKA (reference sequence). This CDR3 spans 16 amino acids. V shed 4 bases and J 7 bases; nucleotides not matched to a gene: 11. CDR3 coding DNA: TGCAGTGCTACCCCCCCCGGACAGGGGCAGAATTCACCCCTCCACTTT. Translated, it gives CSATPPGQGQNSPLHF.

The chain links TRBV19 to TRBJ2-1, with D unclear. Germline CDR1 is LNHDA and CDR2 is SQIVND (reference sequence). Trimming removed 1 base from V and 3 bases from J, with 13 bases in between. The CDR3 spans 16 residues. CDR3 region: CASSIVSGWNYNEQFF. The CDR3 DNA sequence: TGTGCCAGTAGTATAGTTTCGGGCTGGAACTACAATGAGCAGTTCTTC.

This clonotype is large. The chain links TRBV9 to TRBJ2-3, with 12 nucleotides matching TRBD2. Germline assignment: CDR1 SGDLS and CDR2 YYNGEE. J gave up 4 bases and V 4 bases, and 7 bases lay outside the gene matches. The CDR3 has 16 residues. The CDR3 nucleotides read TGTGCCAGCAGCCCCCTAGCGGGGGGGCCACCAGATACGCAGTATTTT. It translates to CASSPLAGGPPDTQYF. The whole variable domain, filled in from reference TRBV9 and TRBJ2-3, reads DSGVTQTPKHLITATGQRVTLRCSPRSGDLSVYWYQQSLDQGLQFLIQYYNGEERAKGNILERFSAQQFPDLHSELNLSSLELGDSALYFCASSPLAGGPPDTQYFGPGTRLTVL.

This sequence joins TRBV6-6 and TRBJ1-2; D may be TRBD1 (6 bases). The CDR3 has 15 residues. Per germline, CDR1 MNHNY and CDR2 SVGAGI (reference sequence). V lost 6 bases, J lost 2 bases, and 16 bases lay in between. This chain's CDR3 is CASSSGHGGNYGYTF. The CDR3 bases are TGTGCCAGCAGCTCGGGACACGGTGGGAACTATGGCTACACCTTC.

This chain links TRBV5-1 with TRBJ2-3; 7 bases are shared with TRBD2. The length of the CDR3 is 12 residues. Germline lookup yields CDR1 SGHRS and CDR2 YFSETQ. V lost 7 bases and J lost 6; bases outside the gene matches: 5. The CDR3 loop reads CASGLEGDTQYF. DNA of the CDR3: TGCGCCAGCGGACTAGAGGGGGATACGCAGTATTTT.

This clonotype has a handful of counts. This rearrangement joins TRBV2 to TRBJ2-7; D not resolved. V was pared by 5 bases and J by 8 bases, with 13 bases between. This CDR3 is built from 12 residues. Germline V lookup: CDR1 SNHLY, CDR2 FYNNEI. The CDR3 sequence: CASSPEARKQYF. The CDR3 bases are TGTGCCAGCAGTCCCGAAGCGAGAAAGCAGTACTTC.

CDR3 region: CASSPPFEQYF. The CDR3 DNA reads TGTGCCAGCTCACCACCGTTCGAGCAGTACTTC. V is TRBV18 and J is TRBJ2-7; D is ambiguous. With 0 bases removed from V and 6 bases from J, the gap between germline ends came to 3 bases. CDR3 length: 11 amino acids. The germline V gene encodes CDR1 KGHSH and CDR2 LQKENI.

This chain joins TRBV9 and TRBJ2-2, with no clear D. The V gene lost 4 bases and the J gene lost 5 bases, with 18 bases spanning the gap. Germline CDR1 is SGDLS and CDR2 is YYNGEE. The CDR3 is 16 residues long. The DNA of the CDR3 is TGTGCCAGCAGCCCCCCCCGGGTAGCCGGGACCGGGGAGCTGTTTTTT. Amino acids: CASSPPRVAGTGELFF.

The chain has TRBV7-2 and TRBJ1-3; D uncertain. This CDR3 is 15 amino acids long. The V and J ends lost 5 bases and 8 bases respectively, with 19 bases between them. Germline V lookup: CDR1 SGHTA, CDR2 FQGNSA. CDR3 amino acids: CASSQPLGGGYTIYF. CDR3 bases: TGTGCCAGCAGCCAGCCCCTGGGTGGCGGGTACACCATATATTTT.

The V call is TRBV20-1, the J call TRBJ2-5; D possibly corresponds to TRBD2 (7 bases). Germline V CDR1 and CDR2: DFQATT, SNEGSKA (reference sequence). The CDR3 runs to 14 residues. The germline V and J ends were trimmed by 3 bases and 0 bases, with 11 bases remaining between them. The CDR3 DNA reads TGCAGTGCTAGGGGGGGGGCAAACCAAGAGACCCAGTACTTC. It codes for CSARGGANQETQYF.

J is TRBJ2-1 and V is TRBV3-1; 7 bases are shared with TRBD1. CDR1 and CDR2 from the germline V gene are LGHDT and YNNKEL (reference sequence). The CDR3 has 13 residues. The V gene end was trimmed by 7 bases and the J gene end by 6 bases; junction bases not matched to a gene: 6. The CDR3 DNA is TGTGCCAGCACAACAGGGGCCTCCAATGAGCAGTTCTTC. It specifies CASTTGASNEQFF.

The CDR3 region has the DNA TGTGCCAGCAACGGGATAGAAATCCCCCCTTTAGGCGCGCACCAAGAGACCCAGTACTTC. Its protein is CASNGIEIPPLGAHQETQYF. The V gene is TRBV2, the J gene TRBJ2-5, with D tentatively TRBD2 (5 bases). Germline V gene lookup returns CDR1 SNHLY and CDR2 FYNNEI. The CDR3 sequence is 20 residues long. Trimming removed 7 bases at V and 0 bases at J, with 30 bases between.

For the CDR3, the DNA is TGTGCCAGCAGCTTAGGTGGGGGGCGAAATTCACCCCTCCACTTT. This gives the protein CASSLGGGRNSPLHF. The V and J genes are TRBV7-2 and TRBJ1-6, with D maybe TRBD1 (6 bases). V dropped 1 base and J dropped 7 bases, with 11 bases sitting between them. This CDR3 is built from 15 residues. Per germline, CDR1 SGHTA and CDR2 FQGNSA.

The chain couples TRBV18 to TRBJ2-3, with 7 positions matching TRBD1. The ends lost 3 bases at V and 6 bases at J; junction bases unmatched: 6. Germline V gene lookup returns CDR1 KGHSH and CDR2 LQKENI. The CDR3 extends over 14 amino acids. The CDR3 coding sequence is TGTGCCAGCTCACCTCCCCTCAGGGGGGATACGCAGTATTTT. This sequence encodes CASSPPLRGDTQYF.

V and J are TRBV29-1 and TRBJ2-3; D gene uncertain. From germline, CDR1 is SQVTM and CDR2 ANQGSEA. Trimming took 2 bases from V and 2 from J, leaving 8 bases between them. The CDR3 has 13 amino acids. For the CDR3, the DNA is TGCAGCGTTGAACGGAGTGTCACAGATACGCAGTATTTT. It codes for CSVERSVTDTQYF.

The V gene is TRBV19, the J gene TRBJ2-6; TRBD2 matches at 8 bases. J was trimmed by 3 bases and V by 7 bases; bases with no gene match: 14. Germline V gives CDR1 LNHDA, CDR2 SQIVND (reference sequence). This CDR3 is built from 18 residues. CDR3 bases: TGTGCCAGTACCCCCCCGGGGCGGGGGGCTGGTGGGGCCAACGTCCTGACTTTC. This gives the protein CASTPPGRGAGGANVLTF.

J is TRBJ2-1 and V is TRBV9; D is possibly TRBD1 or TRBD2 (5 bases each). The germline V and J ends were trimmed by 0 bases and 12 bases, with 13 bases remaining between them. Germline CDR1 SGDLS, CDR2 YYNGEE. This CDR3 region has 13 residues. In nucleotides, the CDR3 is TGTGCCAGCAGCGTAGATGAGGGGCGGCGGCAGTTCTTC. The encoded protein is CASSVDEGRRQFF.